Listed below are T cell receptor beta chains from one sample, sequenced in a study of blood T cells in healthy people across ages. Each CDR3 protein gets one entry after TCRdb re-called the 5' RACE reads with MiXCR. The profile shows hundreds of thousands of distinct CDR3 sequences, around 20% of them singletons. Sequencing was performed on blood. These receptors all stem from a man aged 65-85 years in good health. Both conserved end residues are part of each CDR3. A D gene is named only where the DNA matches it firmly. Clone size is not always given. Where it is, it says once, few, many or a class for expanded clones.

j_call: TRBJ2-2
d_call: -
clone_size: -
v_call: TRBV6-6
cdr3_aa: CASSYSGGVDTGELFF
cdr3_nt: TGTGCCAGCAGTTACTCTGGGGGCGTGGACACCGGGGAGCTGTTTTTT

j_call: TRBJ1-2
d_call: -
clone_size: -
v_call: TRBV7-8
cdr3_aa: CASSLIRHTVDGYTF
cdr3_nt: TGTGCCAGCAGCTTAATTCGTCACACGGTTGATGGCTACACCTTC

j_call: TRBJ2-5
d_call: -
clone_size: few
v_call: TRBV12-3/TRBV12-4
cdr3_aa: CASSFRRGDETQYF
cdr3_nt: TGTGCCAGCAGTTTTCGAAGAGGGGACGAGACCCAGTACTTC

j_call: TRBJ2-6
d_call: -
clone_size: few
v_call: TRBV5-1
cdr3_aa: CASSYTGTVGGANVLTF
cdr3_nt: TGCGCCAGCAGCTATACCGGGACCGTGGGCGGGGCCAACGTCCTGACTTTC

j_call: TRBJ1-1
d_call: -
clone_size: many
v_call: TRBV11-2
cdr3_aa: CASSSPVGREMNTEAFF
cdr3_nt: TGTGCCAGCAGCTCCCCAGTGGGGAGGGAGATGAACACTGAAGCTTTCTTT

j_call: TRBJ1-2
d_call: TRBD1
clone_size: -
v_call: TRBV7-2
cdr3_aa: CASSLAILGTANGYTF
cdr3_nt: TGTGCCAGCAGCTTAGCGATTTTAGGGACAGCAAATGGCTACACCTTC

j_call: TRBJ2-3
d_call: TRBD1
clone_size: -
v_call: TRBV7-6
cdr3_aa: CASSRTGATSTDTQYF
cdr3_nt: TGTGCCAGCAGCCGCACAGGGGCGACTAGCACAGATACGCAGTATTTT

j_call: TRBJ2-1
d_call: TRBD1
clone_size: few
v_call: TRBV4-1
cdr3_aa: CASSQEGTGVYNEQFF
cdr3_nt: TGCGCCAGCAGCCAAGAGGGGACAGGGGTCTACAATGAGCAGTTCTTC

j_call: TRBJ2-1
d_call: -
clone_size: few
v_call: TRBV20-1
cdr3_aa: CSARRGGEDYNEQFF
cdr3_nt: TGCAGTGCTAGACGGGGCGGGGAAGATTACAATGAGCAGTTCTTC

j_call: TRBJ2-7
d_call: -
clone_size: many
v_call: TRBV5-6
cdr3_aa: CASSSLGLTSYEQYF
cdr3_nt: TGTGCCAGCAGCTCCTTGGGTTTAACCTCCTACGAGCAGTACTTC

j_call: TRBJ2-1
d_call: -
clone_size: -
v_call: TRBV3-1
cdr3_aa: CASSQVRHEQFF
cdr3_nt: TGTGCCAGCAGCCAAGTTAGGCATGAGCAGTTCTTC

j_call: TRBJ2-3
d_call: -
clone_size: -
v_call: TRBV18
cdr3_aa: CASSPPRDTQYF
cdr3_nt: TGTGCCAGCTCACCACCGAGGGATACGCAGTATTTT

j_call: TRBJ1-2
d_call: -
clone_size: -
v_call: TRBV6-5
cdr3_aa: CASINPNYGYTF
cdr3_nt: TGTGCCAGCATCAACCCTAACTATGGCTACACCTTC

j_call: TRBJ2-1
d_call: -
clone_size: few
v_call: TRBV7-9
cdr3_aa: CASSLRGAGTHNEQFF
cdr3_nt: TGTGCCAGCAGCCTGAGGGGGGCGGGAACACACAATGAGCAGTTCTTC

j_call: TRBJ2-5
d_call: TRBD1
clone_size: many
v_call: TRBV5-1
cdr3_aa: CASSLSGQGETQYF
cdr3_nt: TGCGCCAGCAGCTTATCGGGACAGGGTGAGACCCAGTACTTC

j_call: TRBJ1-4
d_call: -
clone_size: -
v_call: TRBV7-2
cdr3_aa: CASSLVASGRGNEKLFF
cdr3_nt: TGTGCCAGCAGCTTAGTCGCATCAGGCAGGGGCAATGAAAAACTGTTTTTT

j_call: TRBJ2-7
d_call: -
clone_size: few
v_call: TRBV3-1
cdr3_aa: CASSQDGSITRVEQYF
cdr3_nt: TGTGCCAGCAGCCAAGACGGTTCTATTACCAGGGTCGAGCAGTACTTC

j_call: TRBJ2-7
d_call: -
clone_size: many
v_call: TRBV6-1
cdr3_aa: CASSDQGYGVTEQYF
cdr3_nt: TGTGCCAGCAGTGACCAGGGTTACGGCGTAACCGAGCAGTACTTC

j_call: TRBJ2-3
d_call: TRBD1
clone_size: few
v_call: TRBV18
cdr3_aa: CASSRYSGGESTDTQYF
cdr3_nt: TGTGCCAGCTCACGCTATTCAGGGGGCGAGTCGACAGATACGCAGTATTTT

j_call: TRBJ2-3
d_call: TRBD2
clone_size: -
v_call: TRBV20-1
cdr3_aa: CSARAPWQAGSTDTQYF
cdr3_nt: TGCAGTGCTAGAGCCCCATGGCAAGCGGGGAGCACAGATACGCAGTATTTT

j_call: TRBJ1-4
d_call: -
clone_size: many
v_call: TRBV29-1
cdr3_aa: CSVEDLGTGINEKLFF
cdr3_nt: TGCAGCGTTGAAGATCTTGGAACAGGCATTAATGAAAAACTGTTTTTT

j_call: TRBJ2-5
d_call: -
clone_size: -
v_call: TRBV5-1
cdr3_aa: CASSRDTAGETQYF
cdr3_nt: TGCGCCAGCAGCAGGGACACGGCGGGAGAGACCCAGTACTTC

j_call: TRBJ2-1
d_call: -
clone_size: many
v_call: TRBV18
cdr3_aa: CASSPWASSYNEQFF
cdr3_nt: TGTGCCAGCTCACCATGGGCCAGCTCCTACAATGAGCAGTTCTTC

j_call: TRBJ1-4
d_call: TRBD1
clone_size: -
v_call: TRBV9
cdr3_aa: CASSIRPGTGPEKLFF
cdr3_nt: TGTGCCAGCAGCATCAGGCCCGGGACAGGGCCCGAAAAACTGTTTTTT

j_call: TRBJ2-4
d_call: TRBD2
clone_size: -
v_call: TRBV4-3
cdr3_aa: CASSPGEGSSGRDIQYF
cdr3_nt: TGCGCCAGCAGCCCAGGCGAAGGTTCTAGCGGGAGGGACATTCAGTACTTC

j_call: TRBJ2-1
d_call: -
clone_size: -
v_call: TRBV27
cdr3_aa: CASSLRPGNNEQFF
cdr3_nt: TGTGCCAGCAGTTTACGTCCGGGAAATAATGAGCAGTTCTTC

j_call: TRBJ2-7
d_call: -
clone_size: -
v_call: TRBV12-3/TRBV12-4
cdr3_aa: CASSPPGSRSYEQYF
cdr3_nt: TGTGCTAGCAGTCCTCCTGGGAGTCGCTCCTACGAGCAGTACTTC

j_call: TRBJ2-1
d_call: -
clone_size: -
v_call: TRBV28
cdr3_aa: CASRPSAQNEQFF
cdr3_nt: TGTGCCAGCAGACCTAGCGCCCAAAATGAGCAGTTCTTC

j_call: TRBJ2-1
d_call: TRBD2
clone_size: -
v_call: TRBV3-1
cdr3_aa: CASSQVATSSHNEQFF
cdr3_nt: TGTGCCAGCAGCCAAGTCGCGACTAGCTCCCACAATGAGCAGTTCTTC

j_call: TRBJ1-2
d_call: -
clone_size: -
v_call: TRBV3-1
cdr3_aa: CASSQGSRGVSANYGYTF
cdr3_nt: TGTGCCAGCAGCCAAGGTTCGAGGGGCGTATCAGCTAACTATGGCTACACCTTC

j_call: TRBJ1-2
d_call: -
clone_size: -
v_call: TRBV4-2
cdr3_aa: CASSQGDGYGYTF
cdr3_nt: TGTGCCAGCAGCCAAGGGGACGGGTATGGCTACACCTTC

j_call: TRBJ2-4
d_call: -
clone_size: -
v_call: TRBV6-2/TRBV6-3
cdr3_aa: CASSWAPSVGALAKNIQYF
cdr3_nt: TGTGCCAGCAGTTGGGCCCCAAGCGTCGGTGCTCTCGCCAAAAACATTCAGTACTTC

j_call: TRBJ2-1
d_call: -
clone_size: many
v_call: TRBV6-1
cdr3_aa: CASTWSGAYNEQFF
cdr3_nt: TGTGCCAGCACTTGGAGCGGAGCCTACAATGAGCAGTTCTTC

j_call: TRBJ2-4
d_call: -
clone_size: few
v_call: TRBV6-7
cdr3_aa: CASSPLEGYLAKNIQYF
cdr3_nt: TGTGCCAGCAGCCCCCTCGAGGGCTACTTAGCCAAAAACATTCAGTACTTC

j_call: TRBJ2-3
d_call: -
clone_size: -
v_call: TRBV5-1
cdr3_aa: CASSLWSGGADTQYF
cdr3_nt: TGCGCCAGCAGCTTGTGGTCAGGGGGGGCAGATACGCAGTATTTT

j_call: TRBJ2-7
d_call: TRBD2
clone_size: many
v_call: TRBV15
cdr3_aa: CATSRVTSGGYEQYF
cdr3_nt: TGTGCCACCAGCAGAGTAACTAGCGGGGGCTACGAGCAGTACTTC

j_call: TRBJ2-7
d_call: -
clone_size: -
v_call: TRBV4-1
cdr3_aa: CASSPEDRLGDEQYF
cdr3_nt: TGCGCCAGCAGCCCCGAGGACAGATTAGGGGACGAGCAGTACTTC

j_call: TRBJ1-2
d_call: -
clone_size: few
v_call: TRBV5-1
cdr3_aa: CASSLDTGNGYTF
cdr3_nt: TGCGCCAGCAGCTTGGACACCGGTAATGGCTACACCTTC